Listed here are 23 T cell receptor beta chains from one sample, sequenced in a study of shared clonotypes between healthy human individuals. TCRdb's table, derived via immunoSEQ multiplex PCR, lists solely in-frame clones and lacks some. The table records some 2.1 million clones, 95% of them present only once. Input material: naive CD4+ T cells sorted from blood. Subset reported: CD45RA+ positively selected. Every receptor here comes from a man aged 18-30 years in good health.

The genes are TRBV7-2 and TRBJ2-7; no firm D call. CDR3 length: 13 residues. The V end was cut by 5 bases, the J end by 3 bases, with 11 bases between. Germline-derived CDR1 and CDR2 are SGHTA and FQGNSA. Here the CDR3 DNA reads TGTGCCAGCAGCGTCCCCTCAGACTACGAGCAGTACTTC. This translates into CASSVPSDYEQYF.

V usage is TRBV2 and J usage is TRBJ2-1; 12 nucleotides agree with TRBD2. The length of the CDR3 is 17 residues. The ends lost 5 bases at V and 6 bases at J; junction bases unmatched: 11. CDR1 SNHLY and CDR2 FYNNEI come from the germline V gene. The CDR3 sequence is CASSTERLGLAGNEQFF. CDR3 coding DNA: TGTGCCAGCAGTACTGAACGGTTGGGACTAGCGGGCAATGAGCAGTTCTTC.

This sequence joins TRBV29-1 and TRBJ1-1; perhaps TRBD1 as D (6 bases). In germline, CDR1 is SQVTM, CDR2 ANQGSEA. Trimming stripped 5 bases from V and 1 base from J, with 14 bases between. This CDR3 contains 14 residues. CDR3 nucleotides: TGCAGCGTTCAGTACTCGACAGGGAACACTGAAGCTTTCTTT. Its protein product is CSVQYSTGNTEAFF.

In DNA form, the CDR3 reads TGTGCCAGCAGGGGGGATGAGGCGCCGGGGAACATTCAGTACTTC. Translation: CASRGDEAPGNIQYF. The V call is TRBV2, the J call TRBJ2-4; possibly TRBD1 or TRBD2 for D (5 bases each). V shed 6 bases and J shed 7 bases, with 19 bases lying between them. CDR1 SNHLY and CDR2 FYNNEI come from the germline V gene. The CDR3 consists of 15 residues.

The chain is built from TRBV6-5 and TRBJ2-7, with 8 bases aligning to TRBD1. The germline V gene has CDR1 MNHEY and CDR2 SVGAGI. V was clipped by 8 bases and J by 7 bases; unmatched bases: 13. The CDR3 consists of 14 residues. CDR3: CASQQNRGRGEQYF. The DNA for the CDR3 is TGTGCCAGCCAACAAAACAGGGGGAGAGGAGAGCAGTACTTC.

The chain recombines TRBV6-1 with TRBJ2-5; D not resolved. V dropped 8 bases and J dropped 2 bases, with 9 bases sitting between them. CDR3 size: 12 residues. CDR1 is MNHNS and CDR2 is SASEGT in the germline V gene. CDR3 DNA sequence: TGTGCCAGCGCAGAAAGACAAGAGACCCAGTACTTC. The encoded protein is CASAERQETQYF.

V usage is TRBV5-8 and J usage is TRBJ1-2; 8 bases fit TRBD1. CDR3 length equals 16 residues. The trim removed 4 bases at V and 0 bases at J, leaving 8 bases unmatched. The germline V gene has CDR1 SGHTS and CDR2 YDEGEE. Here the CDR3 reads CASSIGAGGPNYGYTF. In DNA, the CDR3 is TGTGCCAGCAGCATTGGGGCAGGGGGCCCTAACTATGGCTACACCTTC. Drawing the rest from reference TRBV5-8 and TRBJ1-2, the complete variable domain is EAGVTQSPTHLIKTRGQQATLRCSPISGHTSVYWYQQALGLGLQFLLWYDEGEERNRGNFPPRFSGRQFPNYSSELNVNALELEDSALYLCASSIGAGGPNYGYTFGSGTRLTVV.

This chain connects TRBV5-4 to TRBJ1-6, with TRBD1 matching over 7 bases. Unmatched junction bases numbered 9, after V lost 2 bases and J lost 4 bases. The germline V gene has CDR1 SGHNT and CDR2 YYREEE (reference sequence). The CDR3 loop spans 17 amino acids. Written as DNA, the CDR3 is TGTGCCAGCAGCTTTGAGGGGGCGTCCGCTTATAATTCACCCCTCCACTTT. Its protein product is CASSFEGASAYNSPLHF.

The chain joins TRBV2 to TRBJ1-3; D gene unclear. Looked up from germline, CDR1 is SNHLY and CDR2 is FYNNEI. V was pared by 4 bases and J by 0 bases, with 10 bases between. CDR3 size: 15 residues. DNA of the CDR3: TGTGCCAGCAGTGGGGAGGGAACCTCTGGAAACACCATATATTTT. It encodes CASSGEGTSGNTIYF. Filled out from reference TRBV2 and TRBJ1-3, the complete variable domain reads EPEVTQTPSHQVTQMGQEVILRCVPISNHLYFYWYRQILGQKVEFLVSFYNNEISEKSEIFDDQFSVERPDGSNFTLKIRSTKLEDSAMYFCASSGEGTSGNTIYFGEGSWLTVV.

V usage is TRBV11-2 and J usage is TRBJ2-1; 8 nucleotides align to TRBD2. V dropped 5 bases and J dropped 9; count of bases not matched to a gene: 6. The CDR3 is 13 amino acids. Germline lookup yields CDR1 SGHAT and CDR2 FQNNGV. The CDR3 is CASSLRGGIEQFF. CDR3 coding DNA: TGTGCCAGCAGCCTCCGGGGGGGAATTGAGCAGTTCTTC.

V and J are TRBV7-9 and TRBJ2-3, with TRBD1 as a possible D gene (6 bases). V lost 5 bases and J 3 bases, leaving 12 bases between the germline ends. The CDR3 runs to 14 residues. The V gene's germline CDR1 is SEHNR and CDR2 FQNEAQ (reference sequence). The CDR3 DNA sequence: TGTGCCAGCAGCCAGACTACAGGGACAGATACGCAGTATTTT. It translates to CASSQTTGTDTQYF.

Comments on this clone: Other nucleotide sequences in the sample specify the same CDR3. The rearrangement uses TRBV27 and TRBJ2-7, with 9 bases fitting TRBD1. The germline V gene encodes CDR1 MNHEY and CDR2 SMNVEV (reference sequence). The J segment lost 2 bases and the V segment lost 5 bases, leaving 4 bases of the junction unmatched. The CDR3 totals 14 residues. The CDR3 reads CASSQGQGPYEQYF. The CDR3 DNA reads TGTGCCAGCAGTCAGGGACAGGGTCCCTACGAGCAGTACTTC.

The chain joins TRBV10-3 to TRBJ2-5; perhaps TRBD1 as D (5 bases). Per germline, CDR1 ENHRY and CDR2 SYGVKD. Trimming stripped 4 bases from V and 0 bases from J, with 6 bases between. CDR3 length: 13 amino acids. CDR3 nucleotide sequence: TGTGCCATCAGTGGGGGCGACCAAGAGACCCAGTACTTC. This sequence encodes CAISGGDQETQYF.

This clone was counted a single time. The CDR3 is CASSPLTLNTGELFF. The CDR3 nucleotides read TGTGCCAGCAGCCCTTTAACGTTGAACACCGGGGAGCTGTTTTTT. V and J are TRBV11-2 and TRBJ2-2; D is uncertain. This CDR3 region has 15 residues. Trimming took off 5 bases at V and 1 base at J, with 11 bases between the two ends. Germline CDR1 and CDR2: SGHAT and FQNNGV.

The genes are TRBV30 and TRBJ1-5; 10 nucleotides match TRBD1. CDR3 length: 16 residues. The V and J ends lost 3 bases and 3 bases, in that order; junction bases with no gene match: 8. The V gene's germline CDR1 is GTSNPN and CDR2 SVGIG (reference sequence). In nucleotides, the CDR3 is TGTGCCTGGAGCATTGGGACAGGGGCACCCAATCAGCCCCAGCATTTT. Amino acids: CAWSIGTGAPNQPQHF.

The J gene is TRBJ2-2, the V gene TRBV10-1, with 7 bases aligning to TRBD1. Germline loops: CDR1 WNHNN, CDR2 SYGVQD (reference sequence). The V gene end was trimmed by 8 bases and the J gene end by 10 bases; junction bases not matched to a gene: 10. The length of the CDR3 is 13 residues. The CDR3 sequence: CASGPGQSPELFF. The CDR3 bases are TGCGCCAGCGGCCCGGGACAGTCCCCGGAGCTGTTTTTT.

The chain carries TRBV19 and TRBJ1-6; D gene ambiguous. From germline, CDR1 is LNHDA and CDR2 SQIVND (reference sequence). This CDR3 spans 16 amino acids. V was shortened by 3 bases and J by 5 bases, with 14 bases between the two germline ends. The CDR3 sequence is CASSIAVRPDNSPLHF. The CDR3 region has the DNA TGTGCCAGTAGTATTGCCGTTAGACCGGATAATTCACCCCTCCACTTT.

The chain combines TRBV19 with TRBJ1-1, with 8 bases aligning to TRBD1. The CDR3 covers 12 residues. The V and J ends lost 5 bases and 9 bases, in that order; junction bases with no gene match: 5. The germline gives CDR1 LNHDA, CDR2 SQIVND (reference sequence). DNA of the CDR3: TGTGCCAGTAGTCCAAGCAGGGGGCAAGCTTTCTTT. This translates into CASSPSRGQAFF.

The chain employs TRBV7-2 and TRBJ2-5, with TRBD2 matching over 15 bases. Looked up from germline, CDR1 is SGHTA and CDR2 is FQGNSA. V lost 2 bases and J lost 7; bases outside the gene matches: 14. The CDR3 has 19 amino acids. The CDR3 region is CASSLTGTSGGPLRGTQYF. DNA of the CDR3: TGTGCCAGCAGCTTAACCGGGACTAGCGGGGGGCCCCTCAGAGGGACCCAGTACTTC.

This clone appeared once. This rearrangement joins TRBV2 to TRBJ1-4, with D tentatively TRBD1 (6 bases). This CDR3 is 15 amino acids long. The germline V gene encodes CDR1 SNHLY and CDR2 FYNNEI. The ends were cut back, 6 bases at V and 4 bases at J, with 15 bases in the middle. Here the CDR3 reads CASSGPGHINEKLFF. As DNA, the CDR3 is TGTGCCAGCAGCGGACCGGGACACATTAATGAAAAACTGTTTTTT.

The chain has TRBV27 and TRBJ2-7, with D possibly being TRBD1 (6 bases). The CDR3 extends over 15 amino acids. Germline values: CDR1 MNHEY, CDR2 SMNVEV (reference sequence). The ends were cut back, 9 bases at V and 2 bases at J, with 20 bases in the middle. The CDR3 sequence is CASSLSRQGPYEQYF. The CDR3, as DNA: TGTGCCAGTTCCCTAAGCAGGCAGGGGCCCTACGAGCAGTACTTC.

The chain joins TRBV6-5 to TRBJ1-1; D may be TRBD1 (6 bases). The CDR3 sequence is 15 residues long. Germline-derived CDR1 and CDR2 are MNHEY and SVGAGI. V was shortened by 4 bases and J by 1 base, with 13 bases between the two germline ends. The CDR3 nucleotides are TGTGCCAGCAGTTTGCGGACAGATAGGAACACTGAAGCTTTCTTT. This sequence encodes CASSLRTDRNTEAFF.

The CDR3 spells CASSRNPREGGGYTF. Written as DNA, the CDR3 is TGTGCCAGCAGTCGGAATCCTAGGGAGGGTGGTGGCTACACCTTC. The chain is built from TRBV6-1 and TRBJ1-2; no firm D call. Germline loops: CDR1 MNHNS, CDR2 SASEGT. The ends were cut back, 5 bases at V and 7 bases at J, with 20 bases in the middle. The length of the CDR3 is 15 residues.